The 9 T cell receptor beta chains listed next were all sequenced from one sample in a study of T cells in Graves' hyperthyroidism and ophthalmopathy. Template material for amplifying TCR beta CDR3 regions consisted of RNA transcripts. The HTBI set primed first-round TCR CDR3 RT-PCR. TCRdb passed the multiplex PCR reads through MiXCR, listing each CDR3 protein once. The data contain 640,000 or so distinct CDR3 sequences, 14% to 15% of them seen just once; the ten biggest clones take up around 4%. The sample was blood. The source of these receptors is a woman aged 40 to 50 with Graves' ophthalmopathy.

This clonotype was recorded many times. The rearrangement joins TRBV5-1 to TRBJ1-2, with TRBD1 identical over 8 bases. Germline V gene data show CDR1 as SGHRS and CDR2 as YFSETQ. This CDR3 region has 13 residues. Trimming took 4 bases from V and 7 from J; bases not matched to a gene: 6. CDR3 protein: CASSTDRGSGYTF. CDR3 bases: TGCGCCAGCAGCACTGACAGGGGATCTGGCTACACCTTC.

In its sample, this clonotype was seen many times. This rearrangement joins TRBV27 to TRBJ2-7, with 13 bases fitting TRBD2. Germline V gene sequence: CDR1 MNHEY, CDR2 SMNVEV (reference sequence). CDR3 length: 18 residues. The trim removed 7 bases at V and 3 bases at J, leaving 15 bases unmatched. Written as DNA, the CDR3 is TGTGCCAGCACCCCCTACTCCGGGACTAGCGGGAAGTACTACGAGCAGTACTTC. It codes for CASTPYSGTSGKYYEQYF.

This clonotype was observed a handful of times. The chain links TRBV3-1 to TRBJ2-6; possible D gene TRBD1, 5 bases. The length of the CDR3 is 15 residues. V lost 4 bases, J lost 0 bases, and 7 bases lay in between. The germline gives CDR1 LGHDT, CDR2 YNNKEL (reference sequence). CDR3 sequence: CASSPGHSGANVLTF. The CDR3 nucleotides are TGTGCCAGCAGCCCCGGACACTCTGGGGCCAACGTCCTGACTTTC.

This clonotype was picked up a small number of times. This may be a read error, as it is one base from a much larger clone. The rearrangement links TRBV28 to TRBJ2-5, with 7 bases matching TRBD1. The CDR3 length is 14 residues. CDR1 and CDR2 (germline): MDHEN, SYDVKM. CDR3 in amino acids: CASSPRNRGEAQYF. The DNA for the CDR3 is TGTGCCAGCAGTCCTAGAAACAGGGGAGAGGCCCAGTACTTC. The entire variable domain, with the rest obtained from reference TRBV28 and TRBJ2-5, is as follows: DVKVTQSSRYLVKRTGEKVFLECVQDMDHENMFWYRQDPGLGLRLIYFSYDVKMKEKGDIPEGYSVSREKKERFSLILESASTNQTSMYLCASSPRNRGEAQYFGPGTRLLVL.

This clonotype was found many times. The rearrangement joins TRBV30 to TRBJ2-7; D is uncertain. CDR1 is GTSNPN and CDR2 is SVGIG in the germline V gene (reference sequence). This CDR3 comprises 14 residues. Trimming pared 0 bases from V and 0 bases from J, leaving 9 bases between. CDR3 in DNA: TGTGCCTGGAGTGTAAGTACAGACTCCTACGAGCAGTACTTC. It encodes CAWSVSTDSYEQYF.

This clonotype was detected many times. The gene calls are TRBV7-2 and TRBJ2-5; D gene uncertain. From germline, CDR1 is SGHTA and CDR2 FQGNSA. The CDR3 consists of 15 residues. Trimming removed 4 bases at V and 2 bases at J, with 14 bases between. DNA for the CDR3: TGTGCCAGCAGCTCAGGATATGGTGGTCAAGAGACCCAGTACTTC. Residues: CASSSGYGGQETQYF. Combining the CDR3 with reference TRBV7-2 and TRBJ2-5 gives the whole variable domain GAGVSQSPSNKVTEKGKDVELRCDPISGHTALYWYRQSLGQGLEFLIYFQGNSAPDKSGLPSDRFSAERTGGSVSTLTIQRTQQEDSAVYLCASSSGYGGQETQYFGPGTRLLVL.

Many counts were recorded for this clonotype. The rearrangement joins TRBV28 to TRBJ2-7, with 7 positions matching TRBD1. V shed 5 bases and J 1 base; nucleotides not matched to a gene: 8. The CDR3 covers 15 residues. Germline-derived CDR1 and CDR2 are MDHEN and SYDVKM. CDR3 region: CASSLGTAASYEQYF. The CDR3 DNA reads TGTGCCAGCAGTCTAGGGACAGCGGCGTCCTACGAGCAGTACTTC. Drawing the rest from reference TRBV28 and TRBJ2-7, the complete variable domain is DVKVTQSSRYLVKRTGEKVFLECVQDMDHENMFWYRQDPGLGLRLIYFSYDVKMKEKGDIPEGYSVSREKKERFSLILESASTNQTSMYLCASSLGTAASYEQYFGPGTRLTVT.

This clonotype occurred many times. The chain uses TRBV20-1 and TRBJ2-5, with 7 positions matching TRBD1. After removal of 2 bases from V and 5 bases from J, the junction contained 11 bases not matched to a gene. Germline CDR1 reads DFQATT; CDR2 reads SNEGSKA (reference sequence). The CDR3 runs 15 residues. DNA for the CDR3: TGCAGTGCTAGATTGTCAGGGGGAACCGGGGAGACCCAGTACTTC. Protein sequence: CSARLSGGTGETQYF.

The sample holds many counts of this clonotype. The rearrangement uses TRBV7-9 and TRBJ2-5; D unresolved. Trimming pared 6 bases from V and 3 bases from J, leaving 17 bases between. The length of the CDR3 is 15 residues. Per the germline V gene, CDR1 is SEHNR and CDR2 is FQNEAQ (reference sequence). CDR3 nucleotides: TGTGCCAGCAGTGACGAGGAAGTTGGTGAAGAGACCCAGTACTTC. Translating gives CASSDEEVGEETQYF.